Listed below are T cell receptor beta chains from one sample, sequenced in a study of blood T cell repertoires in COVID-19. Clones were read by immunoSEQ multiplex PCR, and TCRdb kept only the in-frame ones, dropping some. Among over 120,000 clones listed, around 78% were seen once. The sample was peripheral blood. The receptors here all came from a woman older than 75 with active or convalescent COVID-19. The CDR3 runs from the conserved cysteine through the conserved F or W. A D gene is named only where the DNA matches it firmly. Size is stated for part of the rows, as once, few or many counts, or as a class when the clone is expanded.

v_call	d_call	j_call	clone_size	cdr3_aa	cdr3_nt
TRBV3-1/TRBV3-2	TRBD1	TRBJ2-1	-	CASSLRQGTYNEQFF	TGTGCCAGCAGCCTCCGACAGGGGACCTACAATGAGCAGTTCTTC
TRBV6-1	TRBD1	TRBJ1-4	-	CASSEAGRQGRNEKLFF	TGTGCCAGCAGTGAAGCCGGGCGACAGGGTCGTAATGAAAAACTGTTTTTT
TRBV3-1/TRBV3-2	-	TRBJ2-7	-	CASSQDWRGSYEQYF	TGTGCCAGCAGCCAAGATTGGCGGGGCTCCTACGAGCAGTACTTC
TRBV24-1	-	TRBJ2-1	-	CATSDSSMDEQFF	TGTGCCACCAGTGATTCTAGCATGGATGAGCAGTTCTTC
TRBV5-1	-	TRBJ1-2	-	CASSPGVGADGYTF	TGCGCCAGCAGCCCGGGAGTAGGGGCGGATGGCTACACCTTC
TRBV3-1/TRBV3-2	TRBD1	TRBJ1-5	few	CASSQGGQALQPQHF	TGTGCCAGCAGCCAAGGGGGACAGGCCCTGCAGCCCCAGCATTTT
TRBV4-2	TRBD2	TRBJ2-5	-	CASSQPTSGQETQYF	TGTGCCAGCAGCCAACCGACTAGCGGTCAAGAGACCCAGTACTTC
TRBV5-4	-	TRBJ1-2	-	CASSAYRGGYTF	TGTGCCAGCAGCGCCTACCGGGGTGGCTACACCTTC
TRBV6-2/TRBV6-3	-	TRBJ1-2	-	CASSYPSDRGYGYTF	TGTGCCAGCAGTTACCCCTCCGACCGGGGATATGGCTACACCTTC
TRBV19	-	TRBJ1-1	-	CASAQRQGARTEAFF	TGTGCCAGCGCCCAGAGGCAGGGTGCGAGAACTGAAGCTTTCTTT
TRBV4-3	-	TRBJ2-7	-	CASSQGLGGQEYF	TGCGCCAGCAGCCAAGGTCTCGGGGGGCAGGAGTACTTC
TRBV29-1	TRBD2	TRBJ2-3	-	CSVPNSGGATDTQYF	TGCAGCGTTCCCAATAGCGGGGGGGCAACAGATACGCAGTATTTT
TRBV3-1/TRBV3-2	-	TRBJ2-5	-	CASTAGSRETQYF	TGTGCCAGCACGGCGGGGTCCAGGGAGACCCAGTACTTC
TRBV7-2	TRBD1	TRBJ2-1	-	CASSLEGTGSYHEQFF	TGTGCCAGCAGCTTAGAGGGGACAGGGTCTTACCATGAGCAGTTCTTC
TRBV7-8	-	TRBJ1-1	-	CASSPVSPADTEAFF	TGTGCCAGCAGCCCCGTCTCACCCGCGGACACTGAAGCTTTCTTT
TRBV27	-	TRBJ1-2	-	CASSLLGSLNYGYTF	TGTGCCAGCAGTTTACTGGGCAGTCTCAACTATGGCTACACCTTC
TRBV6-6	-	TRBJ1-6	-	CASSPIGGSSYNSPLHF	TGTGCCAGCAGTCCGATCGGGGGGAGCTCCTATAATTCACCCCTCCACTTT
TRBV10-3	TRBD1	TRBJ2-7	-	CAISQDRGRDEQYF	TGTGCCATCAGTCAAGACAGGGGGCGAGACGAGCAGTACTTC
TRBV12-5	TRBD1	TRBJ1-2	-	CASGFPGQGAYTF	TGTGCTAGTGGTTTCCCGGGACAGGGGGCCTACACCTTC
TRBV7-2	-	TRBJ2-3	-	CASSSRDTQYF	TGTGCCAGCAGCTCGCGAGATACGCAGTATTTT
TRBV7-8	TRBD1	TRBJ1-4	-	CASSPRQGRGNEKLFF	TGTGCCAGCAGCCCTCGACAGGGGAGGGGTAATGAAAAACTGTTTTTT
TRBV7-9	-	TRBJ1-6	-	CASIDGRGNSPLHF	TGTGCCAGCATCGACGGGCGGGGGAATTCACCCCTCCACTTT
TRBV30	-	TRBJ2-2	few	CAWGRELRDTGELFF	TGTGCCTGGGGTCGAGAGCTGAGGGACACCGGGGAGCTGTTTTTT
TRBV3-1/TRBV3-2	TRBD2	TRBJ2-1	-	CASRYSGGRYNEQFF	TGTGCCAGCAGATACAGCGGGGGCCGATACAATGAGCAGTTCTTC
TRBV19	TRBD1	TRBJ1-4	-	CASNPGQGGEKLFF	TGTGCCAGTAACCCGGGACAGGGCGGTGAAAAACTGTTTTTT
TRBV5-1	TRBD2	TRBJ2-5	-	CASETGGLQETQYF	TGCGCCAGCGAGACGGGGGGACTCCAAGAGACCCAGTACTTC
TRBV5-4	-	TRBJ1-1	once	CASSSMGGSGTEAFF	TGTGCCAGCAGCTCCATGGGGGGGAGTGGGACTGAAGCTTTCTTT
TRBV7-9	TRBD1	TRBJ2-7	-	CASSSRDRESYEQYF	TGTGCCAGCAGCTCACGGGACAGGGAGTCCTACGAGCAGTACTTC
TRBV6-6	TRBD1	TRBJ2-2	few	CASSRTTGRNTGELFF	TGTGCCAGCAGTCGAACGACAGGGAGGAACACCGGGGAGCTGTTTTTT
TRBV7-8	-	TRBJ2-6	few	CASSSFTGSGANVLTF	TGTGCCAGCAGCTCCTTCACAGGGTCTGGGGCCAACGTCCTGACTTTC
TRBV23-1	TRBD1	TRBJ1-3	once	CASRLGPLGQGIFSIYF	TGCGCCAGCAGACTAGGTCCTTTGGGACAGGGAATTTTCTCCATATATTTT
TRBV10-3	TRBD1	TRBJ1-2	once	CAIRMGQGDWGYTF	TGTGCCATCAGAATGGGACAGGGGGATTGGGGCTACACCTTC
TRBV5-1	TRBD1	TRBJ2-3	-	CASSPPGQGVDTQYF	TGCGCCAGCAGCCCTCCGGGACAGGGAGTAGATACGCAGTATTTT
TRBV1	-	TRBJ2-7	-	CTSSHHPPGGAYEQYF	TGCACCAGCAGCCATCATCCCCCCGGGGGGGCCTACGAGCAGTACTTC
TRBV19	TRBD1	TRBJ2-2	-	CASSLYRPGTGQSMNTGELFF	TGTGCCAGTAGTTTGTATCGACCCGGGACAGGGCAGTCTATGAACACCGGGGAGCTGTTTTTT
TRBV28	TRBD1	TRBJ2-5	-	CASSRGQGRETQYF	TGTGCCAGCAGCCGCGGACAGGGTCGTGAGACCCAGTACTTC
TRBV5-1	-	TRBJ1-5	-	CASSLEVWGDSNQPQHF	TGCGCCAGCAGCTTGGAGGTGTGGGGGGATAGCAATCAGCCCCAGCATTTT
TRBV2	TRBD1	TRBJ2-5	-	CASSDGTGVRETQYF	TGTGCCAGCAGTGACGGGACAGGGGTTCGAGAGACCCAGTACTTC
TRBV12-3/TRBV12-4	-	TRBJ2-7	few	CASSSGVDEQYF	TGTGCCAGCAGCTCAGGGGTCGACGAGCAGTACTTC
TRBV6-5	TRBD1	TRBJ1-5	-	CASSPDRGDNQPQHF	TGTGCCAGCAGTCCAGACAGGGGCGACAATCAGCCCCAGCATTTT
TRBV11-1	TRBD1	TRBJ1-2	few	CASSSGTGNYGYTF	TGTGCCAGCAGCTCTGGGACAGGGAACTATGGCTACACCTTC
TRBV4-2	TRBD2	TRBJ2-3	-	CASSQDLAGDTDTQYF	TGTGCCAGCAGCCAAGATCTGGCGGGGGACACAGATACGCAGTATTTT
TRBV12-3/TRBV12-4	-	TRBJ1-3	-	CASSFGGNTIYF	TGTGCCAGCAGTTTCGGGGGAAACACCATATATTTT
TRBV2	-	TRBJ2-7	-	CASSDQGWQEQYF	TGTGCCAGCAGTGATCAGGGGTGGCAAGAGCAGTACTTC
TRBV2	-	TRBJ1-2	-	CASSMEGYGYTF	TGTGCCAGCAGTATGGAGGGCTATGGCTACACCTTC
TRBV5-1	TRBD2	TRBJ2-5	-	CASSSGLAGETQYF	TGCGCCAGCAGCTCTGGACTAGCCGGAGAGACCCAGTACTTC
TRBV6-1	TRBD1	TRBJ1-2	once	CASSEPGQGPNYGYTF	TGTGCCAGCAGTGAACCGGGACAGGGACCTAACTATGGCTACACCTTC
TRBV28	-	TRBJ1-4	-	CASSSPTTYEKLFF	TGTGCCAGCAGTTCCCCGACAACGTATGAAAAACTGTTTTTT
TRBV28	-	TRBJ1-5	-	CASSNRNQPQHF	TGTGCCAGCAGCAACAGAAATCAGCCCCAGCATTTT
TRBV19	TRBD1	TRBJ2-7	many	CASNAGGFYEQYF	TGTGCCAGTAACGCAGGGGGCTTTTACGAGCAGTACTTC